This T cell receptor beta chain comes out of a study of T cell responses to AZD1222 COVID-19 vaccine. General observations from the study: Close to half of spike-specific TCRs reportedly recognize unmutated variant regions. Clonal diversity was possibly underestimated, and the donors were mostly white British, with more females.

The V segment lost 6 bases and the J segment 1 base; nucleotides outside the gene matches: 4. Germline V gene sequence: CDR1 MDHEN, CDR2 SYDVKM. The CDR3 totals 15 residues. As for this clone: What it binds is unknown.

The data were produced by immunoSEQ multiplex PCR, yet TCRdb's version contains in-frame clones alone and is incomplete. The sample shows over 95,000 clones, approximately 90% of them seen only once. Analysis merged second doses at about 4 or about 12 weeks. Sample: peripheral blood, taken 28 days after the second AZD1222 dose. This TCR was sampled from an adult who received the AZD1222 COVID-19 vaccine. This chain links TRBV28 with TRBJ2-4, with TRBD1 matching over 9 bases. This CDR3 is CASSRDRGAKNIQYF. CDR3 bases: TGTGCCAGCAGCCGAGACAGGGGGGCCAAAAACATTCAGTACTTC.